This T cell receptor beta chain originates from a study of human T cells and chemical hapten exposure. The V gene lost 0 bases and the J gene lost 4 bases, with 6 bases spanning the gap. The CDR3 totals 13 residues. Germline CDR1 is SGHRS and CDR2 is YFSETQ. TCRdb called the RACE reads again in MiXCR, with one record for every CDR3 protein. The repertoire consists of about 82,000 distinct CDR3 sequences, with 6.6% occurring once and the leading ten covering 1.3%. This clonotype was recorded a few times. As to time point: patch test 2, 6 weeks after DPC sensitization. Regarding treatment: therapeutic diphenylcyclopropenone sensitization with weekly scalp DPC.

The starting material was whole blood, obtained in connection with sensitization to the hapten diphenylcyclopropenone (DPC). The J gene is TRBJ2-3, the V gene TRBV5-1; D ambiguous. The sequence derives from a woman in her twenties or thirties with alopecia areata. Some clones in this sample may be carry-over from other donors' samples. The CDR3: CASSLGGPDTQYF. The CDR3 region has the DNA TGCGCCAGCAGCTTGGGTGGACCAGATACGCAGTATTTT.